One TCR beta chain is described in this entry. What it binds is not known. This sample stems from a study of response to subunit inactivated influenza vaccine. V lost 6 bases and J lost 0, with 12 bases in between. CDR1 DFQATT and CDR2 SNEGSKA come from the germline V gene (reference sequence). The CDR3 length is 14 residues. TCRdb fed the RT-PCR reads into MiXCR, producing one record per CDR3 protein. The sample lists about 780,000 distinct CDR3 sequences, about a fifth occurring once. General study findings and limits: Each seasonal influenza vaccination, the authors suggested, recruits few new T cells.

V gene TRBV20-1 combines with J gene TRBJ1-3; possibly TRBD1 for D (5 bases). This material consisted of PBMCs from blood, taken about 5 days after vaccination. The sequence was obtained from a man aged 50-60 years who received an inactivated influenza vaccine. CDR3 DNA: TGCAGTGCGAGATTGGGGGGCTCTGGAAACACCATATATTTT. Translated, it gives CSARLGGSGNTIYF.